A selection of T cell receptor beta chains follows, all from one sample in a study of blood T cells in healthy people across ages. TCRdb used MiXCR to reprocess the 5' RACE reads, holding one entry per CDR3 protein. This table has under 1 million distinct CDR3 sequences, roughly 44% appearing once. The sequencing sample was made of blood. These receptors were taken from a man in his sixties in good health. Both conserved end residues are part of each CDR3. A D gene is named only where the DNA matches it firmly. Expanded clones get a size class; other rows say once, few or many, or leave the size out.

J gene	D gene	clone size	CDR3 length	V gene	CDR3 protein	CDR3 DNA
TRBJ2-6	.	.	15	TRBV7-8	CASSFTVSGANVLTF	TGTGCCAGCAGCTTTACGGTATCTGGGGCCAACGTCCTGACTTTC
TRBJ1-2	.	few	14	TRBV7-9	CASSRNQDGYGYTF	TGTGCCAGCAGCCGAAACCAGGACGGCTATGGCTACACCTTC
TRBJ2-3	TRBD2	.	14	TRBV6-5	CASGGGGVTDTQYF	TGTGCCAGCGGTGGCGGGGGGGTAACAGATACGCAGTATTTT
TRBJ2-7	TRBD1	.	13	TRBV12-3/TRBV12-4	CANQDRKPYKQYF	TGTGCCAACCAGGACAGGAAACCCTACAAGCAGTACTTC
TRBJ2-7	.	.	13	TRBV6-6	CASSDSDSAEQYF	TGTGCCAGCAGTGACTCGGACTCTGCCGAGCAGTACTTC
TRBJ1-1	TRBD1	few	13	TRBV7-6	CASSDGTATEAFF	TGTGCCAGCAGCGACGGGACAGCGACTGAAGCTTTCTTT
TRBJ1-2	.	few	13	TRBV21-1	CASSNPWSYGYTF	TGTGCCAGCAGCAACCCATGGTCCTATGGCTACACCTTC
TRBJ1-2	.	.	15	TRBV30	CAWSDGQGDFYGYTF	TGTGCCTGGAGCGACGGGCAGGGCGACTTCTATGGCTACACCTTC
TRBJ2-7	TRBD1	few	14	TRBV3-1	CASSQADRANEQYF	TGTGCCAGCAGCCAAGCGGACAGGGCGAATGAGCAGTACTTC
TRBJ2-7	TRBD1	few	16	TRBV4-3	CASSQDSRQGFYEQYF	TGCGCCAGCAGCCAAGATAGTAGACAGGGGTTTTACGAGCAGTACTTC
TRBJ2-4	.	.	15	TRBV19	CASSIVGGAKNIQYF	TGTGCCAGTAGTATAGTTGGGGGAGCCAAAAACATCCAGTACTTC
TRBJ2-7	.	few	14	TRBV13	CASSPGLGTYEQYF	TGTGCCAGCAGCCCGGGACTCGGGACCTACGAGCAGTACTTC